This is a list of T cell receptor beta chains from one sample in a study of blood T cell repertoires in COVID-19. Profiled with immunoSEQ multiplex PCR; TCRdb holds only in-frame clones, not every one. The repertoire includes more than 85,000 clones, 85% of them detected once, and around 4.3% sits in the top ten. Sequencing used peripheral blood. The receptor set was obtained from a man between 45 and 60 years old with acute or convalescent COVID-19. Both conserved end residues are part of each CDR3. The D gene is left open where the match is weak. Clone size, where shown, is once, few, many, or a class for clones that have expanded.

cdr3_length,d_call,j_call,clone_size,v_call,cdr3_aa,cdr3_nt
12,.,TRBJ1-1,.,TRBV29-1,CSARISASEAFF,TGCAGCGCCAGGATTTCGGCCTCTGAAGCTTTCTTT
12,.,TRBJ1-5,.,TRBV6-6,CASNLNNQPQHF,TGTGCCAGCAACCTAAACAATCAGCCCCAGCATTTT
15,TRBD2,TRBJ2-7,.,TRBV11-3,CASSFGSGSIDEQYF,TGTGCCAGCAGCTTCGGTAGCGGGAGTATCGACGAGCAGTACTTC
13,.,TRBJ2-7,.,TRBV4-2,CASSQDPSGEQYF,TGTGCCAGCAGCCAAGATCCGAGCGGCGAGCAGTACTTC
15,TRBD2,TRBJ2-7,.,TRBV2,CASRQGSGRAFEQYF,TGTGCCAGCAGACAAGGGAGCGGGAGGGCCTTCGAGCAGTACTTC
15,.,TRBJ1-5,.,TRBV11-3,CASSFLSQWNQPQHF,TGTGCCAGCAGCTTCCTTAGCCAGTGGAATCAGCCCCAGCATTTT
16,TRBD1,TRBJ1-2,large,TRBV7-9,CASSFRQGLIPYGYTF,TGTGCCAGCAGCTTCAGACAGGGTTTAATCCCCTATGGCTACACCTTC
16,.,TRBJ2-7,.,TRBV7-2,CASSTGLLKTSYEQYF,TGTGCCAGCAGTACGGGACTCCTCAAAACCTCATACGAGCAGTACTTC
15,TRBD2,TRBJ2-7,.,TRBV9,CASSVIAGEGYEQYF,TGTGCCAGCAGCGTTATAGCGGGAGAAGGCTACGAGCAGTACTTC
17,TRBD1,TRBJ1-4,.,TRBV2,CASSGTGTAPTNEKLFF,TGTGCCAGCAGCGGGACAGGGACTGCCCCAACTAATGAAAAACTGTTTTTT
15,.,TRBJ1-6,.,TRBV5-1,CASSLVPGGNSPLHF,TGCGCCAGCAGCTTGGTGCCCGGAGGTAATTCACCCCTCCACTTT
14,TRBD2,TRBJ2-7,.,TRBV28,CASTRTSGLREQYF,TGTGCCAGCACTCGGACTAGCGGGTTGCGCGAGCAGTACTTC
13,.,TRBJ2-1,.,TRBV24-1,CATSEAYVNEQFF,TGTGCCACCAGTGAAGCCTACGTCAATGAGCAGTTCTTC
14,.,TRBJ2-7,.,TRBV7-6,CASSLGRDSYEQYF,TGTGCCAGCAGCTTAGGGCGGGACTCCTACGAGCAGTACTTC
13,.,TRBJ2-7,.,TRBV11-3,CASRSLLGTEQYF,TGTGCCAGCAGATCCTTACTAGGAACCGAGCAGTACTTC
14,.,TRBJ2-7,.,TRBV4-1,CASSQEFTGYEQYF,TGCGCCAGCAGCCAAGAGTTCACAGGCTACGAGCAGTACTTC
18,.,TRBJ2-1,.,TRBV9,CASSVRTAKRDSYNEQFF,TGTGCCAGCAGCGTAAGGACAGCAAAGCGCGACTCCTACAATGAGCAGTTCTTC
15,TRBD1,TRBJ1-1,.,TRBV6-2/TRBV6-3,CASSYDTGGATEAFF,TGTGCCAGCAGTTACGATACAGGGGGCGCGACTGAAGCTTTCTTT
15,TRBD1,TRBJ1-2,.,TRBV27,CASSFVDRVNYGYTF,TGTGCCAGCAGTTTTGTGGACAGGGTTAACTATGGCTACACCTTC
14,.,TRBJ2-5,.,TRBV5-6,CASSFGTLQETQYF,TGTGCCAGCAGCTTCGGGACACTCCAAGAGACCCAGTACTTC
15,.,TRBJ2-4,.,TRBV5-1,CASREGVLAKNIQYF,TGCGCCAGCAGAGAAGGGGTACTAGCCAAAAACATTCAGTACTTC
13,TRBD1,TRBJ1-2,.,TRBV5-1,CASSSGTDYGYTF,TGCGCCAGCAGTTCCGGGACAGACTATGGCTACACCTTC
15,.,TRBJ2-2,.,TRBV6-5,CARSPRGGGAGELFF,TGTGCCCGCAGTCCCCGGGGAGGGGGGGCCGGGGAGCTGTTTTTT
15,.,TRBJ1-2,.,TRBV14,CASSQDSIGSYGYTF,TGTGCCAGCAGCCAAGATTCAATAGGGAGCTATGGCTACACCTTC